This T cell receptor beta chain is drawn from a study of blood T cell repertoires in COVID-19. Participants, 18 to 89 years old, spanned 25 or so US areas. Cohorts were based on clinical histories the participants reported. This CDR3 is 13 amino acids long. From germline, CDR1 is KGHSH and CDR2 LQKENI. V shed 3 bases and J 7 bases; nucleotides not matched to a gene: 1. This clone was seen just once. The table came from immunoSEQ multiplex PCR; TCRdb's copy has only in-frame clones and leaves some out. The data contain 250,000 to 300,000 clones, approximately 91% of them singletons. This receptor was obtained from a woman between 40 and 50 years old with acute COVID-19. The source material was PBMCs or T cells enriched from blood (not recorded which). The chain carries TRBV18 and TRBJ2-3; TRBD1 agrees at 10 bases. CDR3 coding DNA: TGTGCCAGCTCACCCGACAGGGGGCATACGCAGTATTTT. Translation gives CASSPDRGHTQYF.